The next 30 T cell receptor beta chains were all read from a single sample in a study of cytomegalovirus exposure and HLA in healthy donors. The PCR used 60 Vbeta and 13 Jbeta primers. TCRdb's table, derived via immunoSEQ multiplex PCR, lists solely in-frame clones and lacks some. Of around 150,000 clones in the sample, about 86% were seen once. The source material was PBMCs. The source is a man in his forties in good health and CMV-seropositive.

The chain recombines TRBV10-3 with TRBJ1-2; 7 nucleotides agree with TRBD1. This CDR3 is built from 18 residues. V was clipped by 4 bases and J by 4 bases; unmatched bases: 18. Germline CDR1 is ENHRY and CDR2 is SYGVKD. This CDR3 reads CAISGGGTAVSSGYGYTF. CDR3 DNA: TGTGCCATCAGTGGGGGCGGGACAGCCGTCTCTTCAGGCTATGGCTACACCTTC.

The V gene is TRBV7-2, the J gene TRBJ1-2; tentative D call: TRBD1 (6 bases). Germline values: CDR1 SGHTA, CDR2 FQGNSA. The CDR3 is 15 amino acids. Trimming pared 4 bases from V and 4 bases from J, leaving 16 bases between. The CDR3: CASSSDPGEPYGYTF. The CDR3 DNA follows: TGTGCCAGCAGCTCCGACCCAGGGGAACCCTATGGCTACACCTTC. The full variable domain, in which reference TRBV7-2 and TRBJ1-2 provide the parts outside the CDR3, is GAGVSQSPSNKVTEKGKDVELRCDPISGHTALYWYRQSLGQGLEFLIYFQGNSAPDKSGLPSDRFSAERTGGSVSTLTIQRTQQEDSAVYLCASSSDPGEPYGYTFGSGTRLTVV.

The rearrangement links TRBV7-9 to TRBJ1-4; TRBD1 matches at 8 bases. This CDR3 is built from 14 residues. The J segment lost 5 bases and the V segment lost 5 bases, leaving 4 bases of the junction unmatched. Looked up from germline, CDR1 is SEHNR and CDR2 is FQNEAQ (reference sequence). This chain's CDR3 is CASSRRQGNEKLFF. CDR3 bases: TGTGCCAGCAGCAGGAGACAGGGGAATGAAAAACTGTTTTTT.

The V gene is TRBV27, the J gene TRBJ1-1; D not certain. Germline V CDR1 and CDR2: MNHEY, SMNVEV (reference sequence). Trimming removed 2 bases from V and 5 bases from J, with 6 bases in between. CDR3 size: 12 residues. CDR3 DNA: TGTGCCAGCAGTTTACGGGGAACTGAAGCTTTCTTT. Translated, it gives CASSLRGTEAFF.

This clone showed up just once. CDR3 sequence: CSVTGGGSQPQHF. The DNA for the CDR3 is TGCAGCGTGACGGGGGGAGGAAGTCAGCCCCAGCATTTT. This sequence joins TRBV29-1 and TRBJ1-5, with a weak D call TRBD1 (5 bases). V was pared by 6 bases and J by 6 bases, with 15 bases between. The germline V gene has CDR1 SQVTM and CDR2 ANQGSEA. The CDR3 contains 13 residues.

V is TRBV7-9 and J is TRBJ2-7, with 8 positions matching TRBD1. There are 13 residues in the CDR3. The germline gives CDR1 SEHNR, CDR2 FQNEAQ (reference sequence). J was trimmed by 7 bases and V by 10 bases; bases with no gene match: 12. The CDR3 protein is CATSPTGAVEQYF. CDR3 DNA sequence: TGTGCCACCTCTCCGACAGGGGCAGTGGAGCAGTACTTC.

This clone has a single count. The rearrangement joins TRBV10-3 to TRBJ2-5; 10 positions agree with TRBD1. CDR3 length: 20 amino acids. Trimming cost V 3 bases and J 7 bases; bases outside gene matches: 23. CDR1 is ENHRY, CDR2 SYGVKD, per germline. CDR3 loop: CAISDTGDRGTRRSGWTQYF. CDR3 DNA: TGTGCCATCAGTGATACAGGGGACAGGGGAACGAGGCGATCGGGGTGGACCCAGTACTTC.

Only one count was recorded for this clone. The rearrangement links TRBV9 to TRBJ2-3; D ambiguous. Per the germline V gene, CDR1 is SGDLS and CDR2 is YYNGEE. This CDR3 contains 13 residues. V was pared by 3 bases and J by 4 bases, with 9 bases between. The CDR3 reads CASSENFPDTQYF. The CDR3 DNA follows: TGTGCCAGCAGCGAAAACTTTCCAGATACGCAGTATTTT.

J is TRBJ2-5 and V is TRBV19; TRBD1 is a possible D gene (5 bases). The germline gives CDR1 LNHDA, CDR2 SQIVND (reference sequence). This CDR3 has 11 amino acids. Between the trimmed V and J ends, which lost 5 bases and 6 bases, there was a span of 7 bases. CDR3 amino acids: CASSQGQTQYF. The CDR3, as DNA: TGTGCCAGTAGTCAGGGCCAGACCCAGTACTTC. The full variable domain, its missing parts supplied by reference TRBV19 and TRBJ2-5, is DGGITQSPKYLFRKEGQNVTLSCEQNLNHDAMYWYRQDPGQGLRLIYYSQIVNDFQKGDIAEGYSVSREKKESFPLTVTSAQKNPTAFYLCASSQGQTQYFGPGTRLLVL.

The CDR3, as DNA: TGCGCCAGCAGCCGCATGACAGGGTTGGGAACAGATACGCAGTATTTT. Amino acid sequence: CASSRMTGLGTDTQYF. The rearrangement joins TRBV4-3 to TRBJ2-3, with TRBD1 matching 7 bases. The CDR3 has 16 amino acids. V lost 4 bases to trimming and J lost 3 bases; unmatched junction nucleotides: 10. CDR1 is LGHNA, CDR2 YSLEER, per germline.

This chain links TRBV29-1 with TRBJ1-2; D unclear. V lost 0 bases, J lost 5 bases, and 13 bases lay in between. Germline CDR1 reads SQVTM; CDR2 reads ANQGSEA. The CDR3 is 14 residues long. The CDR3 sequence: CSVEDTKALYGYTF. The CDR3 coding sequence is TGCAGCGTTGAAGATACTAAGGCCTTATATGGCTACACCTTC. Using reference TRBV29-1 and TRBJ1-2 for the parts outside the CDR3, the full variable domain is SAVISQKPSRDICQRGTSLTIQCQVDSQVTMMFWYRQQPGQSLTLIATANQGSEATYESGFVIDKFPISRPNLTFSTLTVSNMSPEDSSIYLCSVEDTKALYGYTFGSGTRLTVV.

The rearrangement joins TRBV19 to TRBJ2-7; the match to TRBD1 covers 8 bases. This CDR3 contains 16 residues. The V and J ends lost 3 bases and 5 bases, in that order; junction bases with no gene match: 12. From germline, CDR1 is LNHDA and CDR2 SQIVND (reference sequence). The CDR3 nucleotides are TGTGCCAGTAGTATGAGTGAGCGGACAGGGTCCAACGAGCAGTACTTC. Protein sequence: CASSMSERTGSNEQYF.

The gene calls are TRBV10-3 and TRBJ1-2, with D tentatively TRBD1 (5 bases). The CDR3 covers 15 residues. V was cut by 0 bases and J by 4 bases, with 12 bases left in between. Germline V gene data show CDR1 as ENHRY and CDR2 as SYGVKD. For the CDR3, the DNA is TGTGCCATCAGTGAGTCAGACAGTCTTTCCTATGGCTACACCTTC. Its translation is CAISESDSLSYGYTF.

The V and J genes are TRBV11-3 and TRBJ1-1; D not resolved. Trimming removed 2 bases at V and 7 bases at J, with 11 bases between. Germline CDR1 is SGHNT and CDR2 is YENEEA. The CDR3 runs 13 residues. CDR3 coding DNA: TGTGCCAGCAGCTTATTTTCCGGGGATGAAGCTTTCTTT. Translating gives CASSLFSGDEAFF.

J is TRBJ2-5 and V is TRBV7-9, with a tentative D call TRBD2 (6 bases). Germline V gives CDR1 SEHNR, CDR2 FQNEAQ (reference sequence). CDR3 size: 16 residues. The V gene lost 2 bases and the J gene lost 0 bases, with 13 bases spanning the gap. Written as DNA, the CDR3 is TGTGCCAGCAGCTTACGGGGGACGGGGTACCAAGAGACCCAGTACTTC. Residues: CASSLRGTGYQETQYF.

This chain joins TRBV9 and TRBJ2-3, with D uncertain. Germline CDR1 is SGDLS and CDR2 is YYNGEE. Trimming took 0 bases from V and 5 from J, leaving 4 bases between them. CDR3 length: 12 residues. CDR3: CASSVGVDTQYF. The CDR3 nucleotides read TGTGCCAGCAGCGTAGGCGTAGATACGCAGTATTTT.

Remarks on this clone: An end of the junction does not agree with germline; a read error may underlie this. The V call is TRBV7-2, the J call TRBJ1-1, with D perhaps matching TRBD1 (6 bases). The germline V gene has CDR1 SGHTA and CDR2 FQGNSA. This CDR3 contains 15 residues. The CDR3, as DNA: TGTGTCAGCAGCTCTTTAATGGGAGGGGGAACTGAAGCTTTCTTT. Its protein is CVSSSLMGGGTEAFF.

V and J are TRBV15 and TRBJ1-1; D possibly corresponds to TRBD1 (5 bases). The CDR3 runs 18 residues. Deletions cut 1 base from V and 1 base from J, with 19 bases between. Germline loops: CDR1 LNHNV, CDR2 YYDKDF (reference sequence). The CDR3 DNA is TGTGCCACCAGCAGAGCTGGGGCACTCACCACCCGGAACACTGAAGCTTTCTTT. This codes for CATSRAGALTTRNTEAFF.

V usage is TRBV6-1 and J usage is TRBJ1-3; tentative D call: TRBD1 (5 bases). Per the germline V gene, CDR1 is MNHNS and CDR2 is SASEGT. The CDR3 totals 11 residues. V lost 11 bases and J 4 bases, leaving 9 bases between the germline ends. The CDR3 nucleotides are TGTGCCCTACGGGGGGGAAACACCATATATTTT. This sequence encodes CALRGGNTIYF.

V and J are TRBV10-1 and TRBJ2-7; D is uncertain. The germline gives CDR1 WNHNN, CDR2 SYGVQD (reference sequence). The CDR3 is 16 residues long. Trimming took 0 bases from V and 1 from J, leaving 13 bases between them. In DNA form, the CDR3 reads TGCGCCAGCAGTGAGTCGAAGAAAGCTCCTTCCTACGAGCAGTACTTC. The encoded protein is CASSESKKAPSYEQYF.

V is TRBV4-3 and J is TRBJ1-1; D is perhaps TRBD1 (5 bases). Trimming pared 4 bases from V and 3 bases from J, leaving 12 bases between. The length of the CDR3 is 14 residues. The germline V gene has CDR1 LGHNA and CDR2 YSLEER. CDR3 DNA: TGCGCCAGCAGCCTACAGGTCTGGGACACTGAAGCTTTCTTT. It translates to CASSLQVWDTEAFF.

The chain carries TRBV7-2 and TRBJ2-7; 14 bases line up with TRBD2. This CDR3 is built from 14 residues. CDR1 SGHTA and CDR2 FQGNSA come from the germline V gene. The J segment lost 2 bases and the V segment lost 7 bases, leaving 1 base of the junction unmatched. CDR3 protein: CASKTSGRAYEQYF. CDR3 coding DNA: TGTGCCAGCAAGACTAGCGGGAGGGCCTACGAGCAGTACTTC.

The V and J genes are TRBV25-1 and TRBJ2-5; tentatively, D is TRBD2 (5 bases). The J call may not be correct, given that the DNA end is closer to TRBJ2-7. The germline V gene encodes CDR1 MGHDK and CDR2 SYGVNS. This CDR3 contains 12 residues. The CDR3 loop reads CAISLSAGEQYF. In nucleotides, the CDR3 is TGTGCCATTTCTCTCTCGGCGGGCGAGCAGTACTTC.

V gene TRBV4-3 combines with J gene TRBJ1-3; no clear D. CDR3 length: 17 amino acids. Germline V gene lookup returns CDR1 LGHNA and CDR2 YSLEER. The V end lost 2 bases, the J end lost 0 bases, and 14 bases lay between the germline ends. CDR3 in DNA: TGCGCCAGCAGCCAAAGATCGGGGTCCTCCTCTGGAAACACCATATATTTT. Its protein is CASSQRSGSSSGNTIYF.

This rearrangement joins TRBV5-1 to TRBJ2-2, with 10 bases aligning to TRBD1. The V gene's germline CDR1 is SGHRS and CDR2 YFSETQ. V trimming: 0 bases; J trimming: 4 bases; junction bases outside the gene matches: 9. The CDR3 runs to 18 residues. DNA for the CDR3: TGCGCCAGCAGCTTGGGGAACCGACAGGGGGCGATCACCGGGGAGCTGTTTTTT. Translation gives CASSLGNRQGAITGELFF. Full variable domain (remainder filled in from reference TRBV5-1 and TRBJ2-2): KAGVTQTPRYLIKTRGQQVTLSCSPISGHRSVSWYQQTPGQGLQFLFEYFSETQRNKGNFPGRFSGRQFSNSRSEMNVSTLELGDSALYLCASSLGNRQGAITGELFFGEGSRLTVL.

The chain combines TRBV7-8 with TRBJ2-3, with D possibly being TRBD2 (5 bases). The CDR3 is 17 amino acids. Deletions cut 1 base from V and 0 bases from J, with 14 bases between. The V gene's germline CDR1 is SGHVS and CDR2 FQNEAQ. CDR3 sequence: CASSLVRSGGSTDTQYF. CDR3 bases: TGTGCCAGCAGCTTAGTCCGTTCCGGCGGGAGCACAGATACGCAGTATTTT.

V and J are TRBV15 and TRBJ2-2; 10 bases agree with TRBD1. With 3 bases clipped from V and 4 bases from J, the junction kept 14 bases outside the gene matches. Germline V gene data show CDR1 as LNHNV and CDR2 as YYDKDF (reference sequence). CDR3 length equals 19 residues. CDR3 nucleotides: TGTGCCACCAGCAGGTGGTATGTCGGGACAGGGGATGTCACCGGGGAGCTGTTTTTT. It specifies CATSRWYVGTGDVTGELFF.

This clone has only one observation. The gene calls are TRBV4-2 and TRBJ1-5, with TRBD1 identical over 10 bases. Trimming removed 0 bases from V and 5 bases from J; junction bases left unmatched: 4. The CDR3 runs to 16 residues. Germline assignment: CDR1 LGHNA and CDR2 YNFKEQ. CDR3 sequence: CASSQDGTGVYQPQHF. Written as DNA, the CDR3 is TGTGCCAGCAGCCAAGACGGGACAGGGGTTTATCAGCCCCAGCATTTT.

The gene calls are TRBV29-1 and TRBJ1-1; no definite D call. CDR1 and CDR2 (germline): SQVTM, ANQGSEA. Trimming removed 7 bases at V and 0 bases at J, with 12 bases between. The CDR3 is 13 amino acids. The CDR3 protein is CSGTRSVNTEAFF. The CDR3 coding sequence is TGCAGCGGTACGAGGTCCGTGAACACTGAAGCTTTCTTT.

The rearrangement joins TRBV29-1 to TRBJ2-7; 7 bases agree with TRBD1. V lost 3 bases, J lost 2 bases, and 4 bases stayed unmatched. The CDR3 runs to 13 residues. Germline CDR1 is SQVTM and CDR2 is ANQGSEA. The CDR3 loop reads CSVEDRTAYEQYF. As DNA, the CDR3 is TGCAGCGTTGAGGACAGGACGGCCTACGAGCAGTACTTC.